This T cell receptor (beta chain) stems from a study of T cell responses to AZD1222 COVID-19 vaccine (dated by TCRdb to about 2021). In the study overall: Because spike-specific TCR depth and breadth did not differ between the two schedules, AZD1222 recipients who got a second dose at roughly 4 weeks were pooled with those who got a second dose at roughly 12 weeks. TCR sequencing covered roughly 230 trial participants: 200 to 220 given two doses of AZD1222 and 26 given two doses of MenACWY control vaccine. Trial participants were enrolled by age into subgroups of 18-55, 56-69 and 70-plus years, and around 150, 28 and 57 TCR-sequenced participants, respectively, were included in these subgroups. The study at large found these results: Vaccine-associated CD4 TCRs spanned the whole spike protein, with dominant responses in regions 160-218 and 743-854. Only six AZD1222 recipients were SARS-CoV-2 seropositive at baseline, limiting conclusions about previously exposed vaccinees. After two AZD1222 doses, spike-specific TCR breadth and depth were significantly higher than at day 0 and than in MenACWY recipients. Participants were mostly white British and included more females than males, and it was suggested by the authors that clonal diversity may have been underestimated. The 56-69-year group was small, and its depth increase did not reach significance, likely because of low power. Reportedly, close to half of the unique spike-specific TCRs recognized epitopes lying outside the regions that are mutated in the B.1.351 and B.1.1.7 variants. Because no day 14 peak-response samples were available, the repertoires could be characterized only after the peak T cell response.

The CDR3 regions of human TCRbeta chains were analyzed by immunosequencing. On the authors' methods: Repertoire TCRs were checked for matches against a reference library of SARS-CoV-2-specific TCRs that had been generated using the MIRA antigen-specificity platform. Breadth meant the fraction of unique TCRs that were SARS-CoV-2-associated, whereas depth meant the fraction of total T cells that were SARS-CoV-2-associated. Using the MIRA data, every spike-specific TCR was mapped to the spike region that the TCR reacted to and assigned to either a CD4 or a CD8 class. Log10-transformed breadth and depth values were compared by one-way ANOVA with Sidak's multiple comparisons tests. Sourced from immuneACCESS, this table was stored by TCRdb with only in-frame sequences that have V and J called. A share of the clones is absent; for the studies checked, an unresolved V gene accounts for under half, and the remainder has no known explanation. V, J and clone size are taken as reported in that table, and D and trimming were inferred from the DNA itself. For this sample there are approximately 110,000 clones; around 88% appear just once. Roughly 5% of the sample comes from the top ten.

The time point label corresponds to: baseline before first vaccination. The vaccinee samples were drawn from two UK trials, COV001 and COV002, one of which was a single-blind randomized controlled phase 2/3 trial testing AZD1222 (ChAdOx1 nCoV-19) in healthy adults. For TCRbeta chain sequencing, PBMC samples were collected from trial participants at day 0 and at day 28 after the second dose. Points on this clone: The antigen it binds to is not known. Per-base quality was not reported, and no clone a single base away is much larger than it.

Sequences LNHDA (CDR1) and SQIVND (CDR2) are obtained from the germline V gene (reference sequence). Germline trimming amounts to 8 bases on V and 4 bases on J, with 16 as the count of junction bases outside the gene matches. Its CDR3 holds 16 amino acids, cysteine through phenylalanine. The DNA shown is the 48-base CDR3, in frame from base 1. The sample consisted of peripheral blood, taken on day 0 of AZD1222 vaccination. Recombination connected TRBV19 to TRBJ1-1; TRBD1 lines up with 7 middle nucleotides. The sequence was obtained from an adult in good health. CDR3 sequence: CASGNTGAAFFTEAFF. DNA sequence: TGTGCCAGTGGCAACACAGGGGCCGCGTTTTTCACTGAAGCTTTCTTT.